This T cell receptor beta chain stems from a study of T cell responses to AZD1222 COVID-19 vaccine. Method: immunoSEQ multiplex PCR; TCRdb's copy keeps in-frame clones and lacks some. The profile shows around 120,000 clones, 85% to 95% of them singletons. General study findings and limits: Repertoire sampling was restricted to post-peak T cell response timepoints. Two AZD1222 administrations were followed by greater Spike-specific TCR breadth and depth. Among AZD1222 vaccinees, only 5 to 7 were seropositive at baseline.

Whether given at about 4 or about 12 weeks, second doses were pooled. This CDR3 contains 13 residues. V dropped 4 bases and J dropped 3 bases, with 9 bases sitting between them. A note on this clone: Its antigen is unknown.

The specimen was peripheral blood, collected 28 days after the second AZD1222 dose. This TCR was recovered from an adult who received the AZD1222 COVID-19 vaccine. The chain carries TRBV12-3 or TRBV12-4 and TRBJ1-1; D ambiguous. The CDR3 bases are TGTGCCAGCAGTTACGGGCCTTACACTGAAGCTTTCTTT. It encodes CASSYGPYTEAFF.